Shown below are 28 T cell receptor beta chains from a single sample sequenced in a study of neurological immune-mediated disorders. TCRdb reprocessed the 5' RACE reads via MiXCR and lists one record per CDR3 protein. Of 40,000 or so distinct CDR3 sequences listed, roughly 2.5% are singletons. The sequenced material came from PBMCs. These receptors all stem from a man in his thirties or forties with multiple sclerosis.

This clonotype was seen repeatedly, ten times or more. The rearrangement links TRBV7-2 to TRBJ2-1, with D perhaps given as TRBD1 or TRBD2 (6 bases each). Germline V lookup: CDR1 SGHTA, CDR2 FQGNSA. CDR3 length: 13 residues. Deletions cut 8 bases from V and 6 bases from J, with 14 bases between. CDR3 in amino acids: CASGGQLFNEQFF. CDR3 sequence (DNA): TGTGCCAGCGGGGGGCAGTTATTCAATGAGCAGTTCTTC.

This clonotype was counted once. V usage is TRBV12-3 or TRBV12-4 and J usage is TRBJ2-1, with D perhaps matching TRBD1 or TRBD2 (5 bases each). Trimming removed 10 bases at V and 4 bases at J, with 14 bases between. This CDR3 region has 13 residues. The CDR3 DNA follows: TGTGCCATCAGGGCTCGGGGTTACAATGAGCAGTTCTTC. This gives the protein CAIRARGYNEQFF.

In its sample, this clonotype was seen a few times. V gene TRBV6-5 combines with J gene TRBJ2-7, with D maybe TRBD2 (6 bases). Germline V gene lookup returns CDR1 MNHEY and CDR2 SVGAGI. Trimming stripped 7 bases from V and 2 bases from J, with 15 bases between. This CDR3 region has 14 residues. CDR3 nucleotides: TGTGCCAGCACCACAAATGGGGGGACCTACGAGCAGTACTTC. Protein product: CASTTNGGTYEQYF.

This clonotype was seen repeatedly, ten times or more. The V gene is TRBV10-2, the J gene TRBJ2-1; D might be TRBD1 (6 bases). Trimming stripped 6 bases from V and 1 base from J, with 13 bases between. Germline CDR1 is WSHSY and CDR2 is SAAADI. The CDR3 consists of 15 residues. CDR3 amino acids: CASRLRGGSYNEQFF. The CDR3 region has the DNA TGCGCCAGCAGGCTCAGGGGTGGGTCCTACAATGAGCAGTTCTTC.

This clonotype was observed a single time. It may be a read error: a sequence one base away is much more abundant. As the CDR3 is not closed by the conserved phenylalanine or tryptophan, this likely results from a read error. The rearrangement joins TRBV6-5 to TRBJ2-2; 8 nucleotides agree with TRBD2. The V segment lost 10 bases and the J segment 4 bases; nucleotides outside the gene matches: 8. The CDR3 loop spans 14 amino acids. The germline gives CDR1 MNHEY, CDR2 SVGAGI. The DNA for the CDR3 is TGTGCCATCGGCGGGGGGCCGGTCACCGGGGAGCTGTTTATT. Translating gives CAIGGGPVTGELFI.

This clonotype was seen many times. This chain connects TRBV20-1 to TRBJ2-7, with D uncertain. CDR1 is DFQATT, CDR2 SNEGSKA, per germline (reference sequence). There are 11 residues in the CDR3. Trimming cost V 0 bases and J 7 bases, with 7 bases left between them. CDR3 sequence: CSAREKREQYF. DNA of the CDR3: TGCAGTGCTAGAGAGAAGCGAGAGCAGTACTTC.

There are many counts of this clonotype. The gene calls are TRBV2 and TRBJ2-2; 9 nucleotides match TRBD1. CDR3 size: 16 residues. Germline V lookup: CDR1 SNHLY, CDR2 FYNNEI. After removal of 7 bases from V and 4 bases from J, the junction contained 10 bases not matched to a gene. CDR3 bases: TGTGCCAGCATTCAGTCCGAGACAGGGGGCACCGGGGAGCTGTTTTTT. It yields the protein CASIQSETGGTGELFF.

The chain recombines TRBV5-6 with TRBJ1-2; D is possibly TRBD1 (5 bases). Germline values: CDR1 SGHDT, CDR2 YYEEEE. Trimming cost V 3 bases and J 5 bases, with 14 bases left between them. There are 14 residues in the CDR3. The CDR3 spells CASSSYGQGYGYTF. The CDR3 nucleotides read TGTGCCAGCAGCTCTTATGGACAAGGGTATGGCTACACCTTC. The full variable domain, completed using reference TRBV5-6 and TRBJ1-2, is DAGVTQSPTHLIKTRGQQVTLRCSPKSGHDTVSWYQQALGQGPQFIFQYYEEEERQRGNFPDRFSGHQFPNYSSELNVNALLLGDSALYLCASSSYGQGYGYTFGSGTRLTVV.

This clonotype was seen many times. The DNA of the CDR3 is TGTGCCAGCAGCTTAGCTGGGGGGTTGCAGCCCCAGCATTTT. It is translated as CASSLAGGLQPQHF. The V gene is TRBV7-6, the J gene TRBJ1-5; D might be TRBD1 (5 bases). This CDR3 contains 14 residues. V lost 0 bases, J lost 7 bases, and 10 bases lay in between. Looked up from germline, CDR1 is SGHVS and CDR2 is FNYEAQ.

This clonotype was recorded many times. This rearrangement joins TRBV7-6 to TRBJ2-6; 10 positions agree with TRBD1. Looked up from germline, CDR1 is SGHVS and CDR2 is FNYEAQ. The CDR3 loop spans 18 amino acids. Unmatched junction bases numbered 7, after V lost 5 bases and J lost 0 bases. The CDR3 region has the DNA TGTGCCAGCAGCCCTCGGACAGGGGGGACCTCTGGGGCCAACGTCCTGACTTTC. Encoded protein: CASSPRTGGTSGANVLTF. The variable domain in full, with the rest retrieved from reference TRBV7-6 and TRBJ2-6, is GAGVSQSPRYKVTKRGQDVALRCDPISGHVSLYWYRQALGQGPEFLTYFNYEAQQDKSGLPNDRFSAERPEGSISTLTIQRTEQRDSAMYRCASSPRTGGTSGANVLTFGAGSRLTVL.

This clonotype has ten or more counts. V is TRBV11-2 and J is TRBJ1-4; TRBD1 agrees at 9 bases. V lost 4 bases to trimming and J lost 3 bases; unmatched junction nucleotides: 6. The CDR3 extends over 16 amino acids. Per germline, CDR1 SGHAT and CDR2 FQNNGV. The CDR3 region has the DNA TGTGCCAGCAGCTCTTTACAGGGGGCGCCTAATGAAAAACTGTTTTTT. Residues: CASSSLQGAPNEKLFF.

This clonotype was recorded many times. J is TRBJ2-1 and V is TRBV4-1, with D possibly matching TRBD1 (5 bases). The CDR3 length is 17 residues. Trimming took 3 bases from V and 6 from J, leaving 21 bases between them. Germline loops: CDR1 MGHRA, CDR2 YSYEKL. The CDR3 DNA sequence: TGCGCCAGCAGCCATAAAGAGCAAATCGTGGGGCGCAATGAGCAGTTCTTC. It specifies CASSHKEQIVGRNEQFF.

This clonotype was observed many times. The chain links TRBV20-1 to TRBJ2-1; tentatively, D is TRBD2 (5 bases). Trimming pared 6 bases from V and 0 bases from J, leaving 9 bases between. Germline V gene lookup returns CDR1 DFQATT and CDR2 SNEGSKA (reference sequence). The CDR3 loop spans 13 amino acids. The CDR3 DNA sequence: TGCAGTGCGACTAAAAGCTCCTACAATGAGCAGTTCTTC. This gives the protein CSATKSSYNEQFF.

About this clonotype: This may be a read error: a much more frequent sequence differs by one nucleotide. The chain links TRBV7-9 to TRBJ2-3; possible D gene TRBD2, 6 bases. CDR3 length: 17 amino acids. Germline values: CDR1 SEHNR, CDR2 FQNEAQ (reference sequence). V was clipped by 4 bases and J by 0 bases, with 17 bases between them. The CDR3: CASSSLFGGISTDTQYF. DNA for the CDR3: TGTGCCAGCAGCTCACTCTTCGGGGGAATTAGCACAGATACGCAGTATTTT.

Ten or more counts support this clonotype. This chain uses TRBV5-1 with TRBJ2-7, with a weak D call TRBD1 (5 bases). Germline loops: CDR1 SGHRS, CDR2 YFSETQ. V shed 0 bases and J shed 2 bases, with 12 bases lying between them. This CDR3 contains 15 residues. CDR3 loop: CASSLEGLTAYEQYF. CDR3 DNA: TGCGCCAGCAGCTTGGAGGGTTTGACAGCCTACGAGCAGTACTTC.

This clonotype was counted many times. V and J are TRBV6-5 and TRBJ1-2; a weak D match, TRBD1 (5 bases). The CDR3 length is 13 residues. Trimming pared 2 bases from V and 8 bases from J, leaving 12 bases between. Germline-derived CDR1 and CDR2 are MNHEY and SVGAGI. The CDR3 DNA reads TGTGCCAGCAGTTACAAGGGACGGTCGGGCTACACCTTC. Its translation is CASSYKGRSGYTF.

This clonotype came up many times. The rearrangement uses TRBV7-2 and TRBJ2-3; 9 bases match TRBD1. The germline gives CDR1 SGHTA, CDR2 FQGNSA. The CDR3 consists of 16 residues. With 5 bases clipped from V and 6 bases from J, the junction kept 12 bases outside the gene matches. In nucleotides, the CDR3 is TGTGCCAGCAGCAGATCACGACAGGGGGATTTGGATACGCAGTATTTT. It yields the protein CASSRSRQGDLDTQYF.

This clonotype came up many times. The rearrangement joins TRBV19 to TRBJ2-3; D is unresolved. Trimming removed 6 bases from V and 5 bases from J, with 15 bases in between. CDR1 LNHDA and CDR2 SQIVND come from the germline V gene (reference sequence). The CDR3 totals 14 residues. CDR3 in amino acids: CASSPLGPGDTQYF. CDR3 DNA: TGTGCCAGTAGCCCCCTTGGGCCGGGAGATACGCAGTATTTT.

The chain uses TRBV12-3 or TRBV12-4 and TRBJ1-1; D unclear. V lost 2 bases and J 11 bases, leaving 15 bases between the germline ends. The CDR3 is 13 amino acids. The CDR3 loop reads CASSLFSEVEAFF. The CDR3 region has the DNA TGTGCCAGCAGTTTATTCTCGGAAGTTGAGGCTTTCTTT.

This clonotype was seen at least ten times. V usage is TRBV6-6 and J usage is TRBJ1-6, with no clear D. The CDR3 loop spans 15 amino acids. Germline CDR1 reads MNHNY; CDR2 reads SVGAGI (reference sequence). V was pared by 0 bases and J by 4 bases, with 7 bases between. The CDR3 region has the DNA TGTGCCAGCAGTTACTCCGAGCAATATAATTCACCCCTCCACTTT. Translating gives CASSYSEQYNSPLHF.

About this clonotype: This may arise from a read error, as a much more abundant clone is one base away. The conserved closing phenylalanine or tryptophan is absent in this CDR3, likely reflecting a read error. The genes are TRBV6-5 and TRBJ1-2; D is possibly TRBD1 (5 bases). Trimming cost V 2 bases and J 8 bases, with 9 bases left between them. From germline, CDR1 is MNHEY and CDR2 SVGAGI. The length of the CDR3 is 12 residues. The CDR3 spells CASSYNGDGYTV. The DNA for the CDR3 is TGTGCCAGCAGTTACAATGGGGACGGCTACACCGTC.

In its sample, this clonotype was seen many times. CDR3 residues: CSARVVAGVLDEQFF. Written as DNA, the CDR3 is TGCAGTGCTAGAGTGGTAGCGGGAGTTCTCGATGAGCAGTTCTTC. The V call is TRBV20-1, the J call TRBJ2-1, with 9 bases that match TRBD2. The trim removed 1 base at V and 8 bases at J, leaving 9 bases unmatched. Germline V gene lookup returns CDR1 DFQATT and CDR2 SNEGSKA (reference sequence). The CDR3 is made up of 15 amino acids.

In its sample, this clonotype was seen many times. V is TRBV20-1 and J is TRBJ1-1, with 7 nucleotides matching TRBD1. CDR3 length: 16 residues. Per the germline V gene, CDR1 is DFQATT and CDR2 is SNEGSKA (reference sequence). Trimming removed 6 bases from V and 3 bases from J; junction bases left unmatched: 16. The CDR3 bases are TGCAGTGCCAAATTCCGGGACAGCCGTAGGTACACTGAAGCTTTCTTT. Its protein is CSAKFRDSRRYTEAFF.

At least ten counts were recorded for this clonotype. This chain uses TRBV5-1 with TRBJ1-1; tentative D call: TRBD1 (6 bases). This CDR3 spans 14 amino acids. Trimming stripped 3 bases from V and 4 bases from J, with 13 bases between. The germline V gene encodes CDR1 SGHRS and CDR2 YFSETQ. The chain's CDR3 is CASSSSRGSTEAFF. CDR3 nucleotides: TGCGCCAGCAGCTCAAGCAGGGGTTCCACTGAAGCTTTCTTT.

By share, this clonotype ranks as medium-sized. CDR3: CASRSEWGQGRYGYTF. The CDR3 DNA reads TGTGCCAGCAGGAGTGAATGGGGACAGGGAAGGTATGGCTACACCTTC. The chain is built from TRBV5-6 and TRBJ1-2, with TRBD1 matching 9 bases. The CDR3 spans 16 residues. The germline CDR1 and CDR2 sequences are SGHDT and YYEEEE. The ends lost 5 bases at V and 5 bases at J; junction bases unmatched: 13.

This clonotype came up many times. The V call is TRBV5-1, the J call TRBJ1-1; D remains ambiguous. Trimming stripped 5 bases from V and 1 base from J, with 9 bases between. Germline V lookup: CDR1 SGHRS, CDR2 YFSETQ. The CDR3 is made up of 13 amino acids. The CDR3 DNA is TGCGCCAGCAGTACCGGACCGAACACTGAAGCTTTCTTT. It codes for CASSTGPNTEAFF. The complete variable domain, with remaining parts taken from reference TRBV5-1 and TRBJ1-1, reads KAGVTQTPRYLIKTRGQQVTLSCSPISGHRSVSWYQQTPGQGLQFLFEYFSETQRNKGNFPGRFSGRQFSNSRSEMNVSTLELGDSALYLCASSTGPNTEAFFGQGTRLTVV.

This clonotype has a count of ten or more. The chain is built from TRBV12-3 or TRBV12-4 and TRBJ1-1; 12 bases align to TRBD1. V shed 6 bases and J 5 bases; nucleotides not matched to a gene: 4. The CDR3 consists of 14 residues. CDR3 nucleotides: TGTGCCAGCAGGGGACAGGGGGCAGGAACTGAAGCTTTCTTT. Protein product: CASRGQGAGTEAFF.

This clonotype occurred many times. The genes are TRBV19 and TRBJ2-7, with TRBD1 identical over 10 bases. V was clipped by 3 bases and J by 3 bases; unmatched bases: 2. CDR1 and CDR2 from the germline V gene are LNHDA and SQIVND (reference sequence). CDR3 size: 14 residues. CDR3 sequence (DNA): TGTGCCAGTAGTATGGGGACAGGGGTCTACGAGCAGTACTTC. Translated: CASSMGTGVYEQYF.